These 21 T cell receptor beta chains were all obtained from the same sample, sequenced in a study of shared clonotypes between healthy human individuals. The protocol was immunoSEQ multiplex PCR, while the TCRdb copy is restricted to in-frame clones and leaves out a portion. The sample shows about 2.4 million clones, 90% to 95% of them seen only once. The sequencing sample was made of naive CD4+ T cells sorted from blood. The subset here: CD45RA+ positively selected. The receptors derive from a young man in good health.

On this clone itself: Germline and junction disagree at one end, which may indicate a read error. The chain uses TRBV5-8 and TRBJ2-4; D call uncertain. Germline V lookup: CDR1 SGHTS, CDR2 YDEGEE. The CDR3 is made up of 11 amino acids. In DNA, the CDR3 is TGTGCCAGCAGCTTTGTAGTGGTCAGCTCCTTC. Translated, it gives CASSFVVVSSF. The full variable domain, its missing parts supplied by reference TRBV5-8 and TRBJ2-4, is EAGVTQSPTHLIKTRGQQATLRCSPISGHTSVYWYQQALGLGLQFLLWYDEGEERNRGNFPPRFSGRQFPNYSSELNVNALELEDSALYLCASSFVVVSSFGAGTRLSVL.

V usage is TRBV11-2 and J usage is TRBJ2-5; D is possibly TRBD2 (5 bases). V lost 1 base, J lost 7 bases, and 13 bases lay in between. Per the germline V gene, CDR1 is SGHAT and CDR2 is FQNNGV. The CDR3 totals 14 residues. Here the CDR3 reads CASSLGTAEGTQYF. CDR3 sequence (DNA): TGTGCCAGCAGCTTAGGGACGGCTGAGGGGACCCAGTACTTC.

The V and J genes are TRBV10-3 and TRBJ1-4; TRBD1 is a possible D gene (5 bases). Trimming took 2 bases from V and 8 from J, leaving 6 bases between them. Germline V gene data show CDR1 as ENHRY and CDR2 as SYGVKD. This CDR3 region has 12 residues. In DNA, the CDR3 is TGTGCCATCAGTGAGCGGGGGGAAAAACTGTTTTTT. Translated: CAISERGEKLFF.

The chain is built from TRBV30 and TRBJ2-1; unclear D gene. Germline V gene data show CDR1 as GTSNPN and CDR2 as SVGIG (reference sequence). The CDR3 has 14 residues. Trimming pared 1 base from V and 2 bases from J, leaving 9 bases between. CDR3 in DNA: TGTGCCTGGAGTGCCGAAGTGACCTACAATGAGCAGTTCTTC. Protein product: CAWSAEVTYNEQFF.

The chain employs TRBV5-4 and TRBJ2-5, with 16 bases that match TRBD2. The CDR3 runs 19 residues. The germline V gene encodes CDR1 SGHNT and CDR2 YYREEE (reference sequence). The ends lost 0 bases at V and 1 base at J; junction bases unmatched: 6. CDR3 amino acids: CASSLVAGLAGGPQETQYF. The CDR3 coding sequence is TGTGCCAGCAGCTTGGTAGCGGGACTAGCGGGAGGGCCCCAAGAGACCCAGTACTTC. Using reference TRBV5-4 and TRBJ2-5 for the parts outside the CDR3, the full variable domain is ETGVTQSPTHLIKTRGQQVTLRCSSQSGHNTVSWYQQALGQGPQFIFQYYREEENGRGNFPPRFSGLQFPNYSSELNVNALELDDSALYLCASSLVAGLAGGPQETQYFGPGTRLLVL.

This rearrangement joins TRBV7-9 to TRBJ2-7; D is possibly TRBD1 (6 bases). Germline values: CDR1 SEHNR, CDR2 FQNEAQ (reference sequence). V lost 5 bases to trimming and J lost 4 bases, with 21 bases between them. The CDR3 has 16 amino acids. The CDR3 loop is CASSGPRGVGSYEQYF. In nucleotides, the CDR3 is TGTGCCAGCAGCGGACCCAGGGGCGTGGGGTCATACGAGCAGTACTTC.

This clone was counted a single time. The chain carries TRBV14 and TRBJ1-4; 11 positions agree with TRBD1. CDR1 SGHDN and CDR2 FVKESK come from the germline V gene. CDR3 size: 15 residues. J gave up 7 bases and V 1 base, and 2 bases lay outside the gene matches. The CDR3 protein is CASSQVGTGGEKLFF. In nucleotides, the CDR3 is TGTGCCAGCAGCCAAGTGGGGACAGGGGGTGAAAAACTGTTTTTT.

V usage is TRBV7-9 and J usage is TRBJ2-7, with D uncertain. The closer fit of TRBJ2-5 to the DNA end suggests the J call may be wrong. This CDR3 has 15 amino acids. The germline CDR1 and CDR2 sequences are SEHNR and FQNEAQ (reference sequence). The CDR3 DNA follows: TGTGCCAGCAGCTTAATCAGTACTACTCAAGAGACCCAGTACTTC. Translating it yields CASSLISTTQETQYF.

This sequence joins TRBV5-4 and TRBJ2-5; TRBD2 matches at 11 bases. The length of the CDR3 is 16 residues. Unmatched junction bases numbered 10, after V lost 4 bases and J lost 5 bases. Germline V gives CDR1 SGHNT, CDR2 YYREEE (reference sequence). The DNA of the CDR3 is TGTGCCAGCAGCACGGGCCTTAGCGGGAGGGCCGAGACCCAGTACTTC. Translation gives CASSTGLSGRAETQYF.

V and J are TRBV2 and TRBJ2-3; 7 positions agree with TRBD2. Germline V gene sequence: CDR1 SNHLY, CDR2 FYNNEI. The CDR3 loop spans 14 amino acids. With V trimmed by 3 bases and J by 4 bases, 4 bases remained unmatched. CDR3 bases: TGTGCCAGCAGTGAGGGGGGGAAGGCAGATACGCAGTATTTT. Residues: CASSEGGKADTQYF.

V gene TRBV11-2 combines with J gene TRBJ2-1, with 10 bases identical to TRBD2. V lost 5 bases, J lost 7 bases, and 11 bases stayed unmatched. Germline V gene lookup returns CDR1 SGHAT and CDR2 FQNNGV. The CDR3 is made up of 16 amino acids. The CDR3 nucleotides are TGTGCCAGCAGCCTCGGAGCGGGGGGGCCCTTTAATGAGCAGTTCTTC. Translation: CASSLGAGGPFNEQFF. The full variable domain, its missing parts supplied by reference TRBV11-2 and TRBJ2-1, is EAGVAQSPRYKIIEKRQSVAFWCNPISGHATLYWYQQILGQGPKLLIQFQNNGVVDDSQLPKDRFSAERLKGVDSTLKIQPAKLEDSAVYLCASSLGAGGPFNEQFFGPGTRLTVL.

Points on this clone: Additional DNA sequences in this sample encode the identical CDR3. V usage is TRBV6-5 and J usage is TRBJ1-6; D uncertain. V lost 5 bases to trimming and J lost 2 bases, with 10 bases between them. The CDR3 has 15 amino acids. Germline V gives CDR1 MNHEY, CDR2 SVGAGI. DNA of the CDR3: TGTGCCAGCAGTCGCTCAGGACCCTATAATTCACCCCTCCACTTT. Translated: CASSRSGPYNSPLHF.

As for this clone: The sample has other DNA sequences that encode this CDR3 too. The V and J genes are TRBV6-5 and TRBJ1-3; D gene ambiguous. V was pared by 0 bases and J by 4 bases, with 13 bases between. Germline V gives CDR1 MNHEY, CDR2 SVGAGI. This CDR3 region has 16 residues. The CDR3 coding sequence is TGTGCCAGCAGTTACTCGAGGCAGACGCCGGGAAACACCATATATTTT. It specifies CASSYSRQTPGNTIYF.

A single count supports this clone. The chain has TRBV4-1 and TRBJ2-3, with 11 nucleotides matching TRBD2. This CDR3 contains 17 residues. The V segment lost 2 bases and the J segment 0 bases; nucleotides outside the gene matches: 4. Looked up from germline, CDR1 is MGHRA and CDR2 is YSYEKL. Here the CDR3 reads CASSQLTSGASTDTQYF. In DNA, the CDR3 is TGCGCCAGCAGCCAACTGACTAGCGGGGCTAGCACAGATACGCAGTATTTT.

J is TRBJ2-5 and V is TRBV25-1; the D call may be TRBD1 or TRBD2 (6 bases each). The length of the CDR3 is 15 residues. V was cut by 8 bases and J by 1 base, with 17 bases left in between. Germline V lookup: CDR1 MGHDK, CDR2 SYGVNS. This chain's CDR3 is CASGTPGTTQETQYF. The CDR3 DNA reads TGTGCCAGCGGGACTCCCGGGACAACCCAAGAGACCCAGTACTTC. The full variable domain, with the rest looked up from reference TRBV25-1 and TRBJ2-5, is EADIYQTPRYLVIGTGKKITLECSQTMGHDKMYWYQQDPGMELHLIHYSYGVNSTEKGDLSSESTVSRIRTEHFPLTLESARPSHTSQYLCASGTPGTTQETQYFGPGTRLLVL.

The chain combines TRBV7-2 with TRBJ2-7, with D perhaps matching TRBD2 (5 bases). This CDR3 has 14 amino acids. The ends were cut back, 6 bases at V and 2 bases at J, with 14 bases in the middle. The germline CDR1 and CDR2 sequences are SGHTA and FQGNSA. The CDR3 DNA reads TGTGCCAGCAGTCCACGGGGTTGGGCCTACGAGCAGTACTTC. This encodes CASSPRGWAYEQYF.

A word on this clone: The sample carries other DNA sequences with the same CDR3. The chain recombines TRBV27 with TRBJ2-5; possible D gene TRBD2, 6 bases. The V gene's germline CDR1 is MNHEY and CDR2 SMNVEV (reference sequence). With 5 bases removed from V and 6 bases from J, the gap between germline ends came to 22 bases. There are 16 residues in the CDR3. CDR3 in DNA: TGTGCCAGCAGTCCCCAACTGGCGGGGTTAAATAAGACCCAGTACTTC. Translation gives CASSPQLAGLNKTQYF.

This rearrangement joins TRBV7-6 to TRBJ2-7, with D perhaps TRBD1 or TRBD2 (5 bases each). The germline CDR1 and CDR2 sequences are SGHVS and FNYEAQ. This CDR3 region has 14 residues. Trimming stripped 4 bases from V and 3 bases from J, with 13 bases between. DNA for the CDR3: TGTGCCAGCAGCTGGACGGGGCAGAACTACGAGCAGTACTTC. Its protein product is CASSWTGQNYEQYF.

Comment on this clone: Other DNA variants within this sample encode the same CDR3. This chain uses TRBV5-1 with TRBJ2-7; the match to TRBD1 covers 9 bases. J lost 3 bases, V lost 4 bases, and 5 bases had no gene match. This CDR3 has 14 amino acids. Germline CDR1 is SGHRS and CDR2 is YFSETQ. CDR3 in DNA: TGCGCCAGCAGCATCGACAGGGGGAGCTACGAGCAGTACTTC. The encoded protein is CASSIDRGSYEQYF.

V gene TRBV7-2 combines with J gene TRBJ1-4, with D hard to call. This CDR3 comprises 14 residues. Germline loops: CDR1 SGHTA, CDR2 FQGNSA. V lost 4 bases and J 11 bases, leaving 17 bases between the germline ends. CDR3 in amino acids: CASSSDIIQRKLFF. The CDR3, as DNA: TGTGCCAGCAGCTCAGACATCATCCAGAGGAAACTGTTTTTT. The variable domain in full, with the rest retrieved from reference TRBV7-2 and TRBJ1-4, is GAGVSQSPSNKVTEKGKDVELRCDPISGHTALYWYRQSLGQGLEFLIYFQGNSAPDKSGLPSDRFSAERTGGSVSTLTIQRTQQEDSAVYLCASSSDIIQRKLFFGSGTQLSVL.

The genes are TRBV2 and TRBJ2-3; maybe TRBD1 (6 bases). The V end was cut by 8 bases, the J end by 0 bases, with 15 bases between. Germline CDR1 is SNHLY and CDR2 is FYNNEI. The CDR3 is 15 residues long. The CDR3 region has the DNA TGTGCCAGCTTCCGAGGGGGAGCGAGCACAGATACGCAGTATTTT. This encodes CASFRGGASTDTQYF.